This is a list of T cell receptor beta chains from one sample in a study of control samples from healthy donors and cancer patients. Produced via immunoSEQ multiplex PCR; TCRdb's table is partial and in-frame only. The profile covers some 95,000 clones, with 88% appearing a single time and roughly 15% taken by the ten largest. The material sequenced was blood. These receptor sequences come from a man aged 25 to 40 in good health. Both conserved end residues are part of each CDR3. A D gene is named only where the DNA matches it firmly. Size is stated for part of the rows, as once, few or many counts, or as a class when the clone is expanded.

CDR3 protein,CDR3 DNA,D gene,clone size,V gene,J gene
CASSTDRANYGYTF,TGTGCCAGCAGTACAGACAGGGCTAACTATGGCTACACCTTC,TRBD1,.,TRBV27,TRBJ1-2
CSVEAGGYFNLNTEAFF,TGCAGCGTTGAAGCGGGCGGCTATTTCAACTTGAACACTGAAGCTTTCTTT,.,.,TRBV29-1,TRBJ1-1
CASSLIFTSSTDTQYF,TGCGCCAGCAGCCTTATCTTTACTTCTAGCACAGATACGCAGTATTTT,.,.,TRBV5-1,TRBJ2-3
CASSPGGTGAGYTF,TGCGCCAGCAGCCCGGGGGGGACAGGGGCCGGCTACACCTTC,TRBD1,.,TRBV5-1,TRBJ1-2
CASSRQLTTHGYTF,TGTGCCAGCAGTCGACAGCTCACCACCCATGGCTACACCTTC,.,once,TRBV2,TRBJ1-2
CASTPGFLNTEAFF,TGTGCCAGCACCCCTGGTTTCTTGAACACTGAGGCTTTCTTT,.,.,TRBV28,TRBJ1-1
CASRLGSYGGNTEAFF,TGTGCCAGTAGGTTGGGCAGTTACGGGGGAAACACTGAAGCTTTCTTT,.,.,TRBV19,TRBJ1-1
CASSSTGDFGYEQYF,TGTGCCAGCAGCTCAACAGGGGATTTTGGTTACGAGCAGTACTTC,TRBD1,.,TRBV11-2,TRBJ2-7
CAISVQGPPQETQYF,TGTGCCATCAGTGTTCAGGGCCCACCCCAAGAGACCCAGTACTTC,.,.,TRBV10-3,TRBJ2-5
CATGRDSTNYGYTF,TGTGCCACCGGTCGGGACAGCACTAACTATGGCTACACCTTC,TRBD1,.,TRBV27,TRBJ1-2
CASSSGQGPETQYF,TGTGCCAGCAGTTCCGGACAAGGGCCGGAGACCCAGTACTTC,.,.,TRBV2,TRBJ2-5
CAWSVRGQGPSPLHF,TGTGCCTGGAGTGTACGGGGACAGGGGCCCTCACCCCTCCACTTT,TRBD1,once,TRBV30,TRBJ1-6
CSVVTDRVSEQYF,TGCAGCGTAGTAACGGACAGGGTGTCCGAGCAGTACTTC,TRBD1,.,TRBV29-1,TRBJ2-7
CASSGDSHINTDTQYF,TGTGCCAGCAGCGGGGACTCTCACATTAACACAGATACGCAGTATTTT,.,.,TRBV3-1/TRBV3-2,TRBJ2-3
CAISEGLTGGYGYTF,TGTGCCATCAGTGAGGGACTGACAGGGGGTTATGGCTACACCTTC,TRBD1,.,TRBV10-3,TRBJ1-2
CASSIVTRLNTEAFF,TGTGCCAGTAGTATAGTAACCAGACTGAACACTGAAGCTTTCTTT,.,few,TRBV19,TRBJ1-1
CAWSGTSGTPYEQYF,TGTGCCTGGAGCGGGACTAGCGGGACCCCCTACGAGCAGTACTTC,TRBD2,.,TRBV30,TRBJ2-7
CASSPRQGADTEAFF,TGCGCCAGCAGCCCCAGACAGGGGGCGGATACTGAAGCTTTCTTT,TRBD1,.,TRBV5-1,TRBJ1-1